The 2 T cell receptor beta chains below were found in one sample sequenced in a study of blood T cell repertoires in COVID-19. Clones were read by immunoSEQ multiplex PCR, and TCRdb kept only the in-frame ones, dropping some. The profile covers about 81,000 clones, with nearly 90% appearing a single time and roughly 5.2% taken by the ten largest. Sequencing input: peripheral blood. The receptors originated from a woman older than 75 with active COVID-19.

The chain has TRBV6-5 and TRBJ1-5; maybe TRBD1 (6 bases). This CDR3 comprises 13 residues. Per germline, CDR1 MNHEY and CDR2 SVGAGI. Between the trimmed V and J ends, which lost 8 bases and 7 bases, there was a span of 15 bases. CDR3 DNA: TGTGCCAGCGCACAGGGTATTGAGCAGCCCCAGCATTTT. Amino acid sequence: CASAQGIEQPQHF.

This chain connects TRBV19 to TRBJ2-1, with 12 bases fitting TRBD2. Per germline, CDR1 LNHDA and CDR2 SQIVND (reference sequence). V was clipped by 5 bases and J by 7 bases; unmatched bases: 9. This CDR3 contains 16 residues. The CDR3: CASSPSGRASYNEQFF. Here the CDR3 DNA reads TGTGCCAGTAGTCCTAGCGGGAGGGCCTCTTATAATGAGCAGTTCTTC.